Listed here are 17 T cell receptor beta chains from one sample, sequenced in a study of beta chain features in type 1 diabetes. Study results and limitations: All four CD4+ subsets of Type 1 diabetes patients contained TCRB CDR3s that were moderately but significantly shorter.

Expressed TCRB transcripts got sequenced, as all isolated RNA was reverse transcribed. Sequencing used immunoSEQ multiplex PCR; TCRdb keeps in-frame clones, though not all of them. The table shows hundreds of thousands of clones, with more than 12% occurring only once. No antigens are known for them. The sample consisted of naive CD4+ T cells from blood. The source of these receptors is a man between 18 and 29 years old with type 1 diabetes.

The chain has TRBV30 and TRBJ2-7; weak D call: TRBD2 (5 bases). CDR3 length: 14 residues. V dropped 3 bases and J dropped 9 bases, with 21 bases sitting between them. Germline V gene sequence: CDR1 GTSNPN, CDR2 SVGIG (reference sequence). The CDR3 here is CAWSPMGSQSGQYF. The DNA for the CDR3 is TGTGCCTGGAGCCCTATGGGGTCACAAAGCGGGCAGTACTTC.

This clone was counted a few times. The V and J genes are TRBV27 and TRBJ2-3; 7 nucleotides align to TRBD2. V dropped 3 bases and J dropped 1; count of bases not matched to a gene: 4. Germline lookup yields CDR1 MNHEY and CDR2 SMNVEV (reference sequence). This CDR3 is 15 amino acids long. The CDR3 loop reads CASSFMAGGTDTQYF. Here the CDR3 DNA reads TGTGCCAGCAGTTTTATGGCGGGGGGCACAGATACGCAGTATTTT.

This clone was observed a few times. This sequence joins TRBV7-2 and TRBJ1-2; the D gene is possibly TRBD1 (6 bases). CDR3 length equals 13 residues. Trimming cost V 5 bases and J 2 bases, with 9 bases left between them. Germline lookup yields CDR1 SGHTA and CDR2 FQGNSA. The CDR3 protein is CASSTQGNYGYTF. CDR3 bases: TGTGCCAGCAGCACACAGGGAAACTATGGCTACACCTTC.

Comment on this clone: Mismatch with germline at one junction end may stem from a read error. The chain recombines TRBV7-7 with TRBJ2-3, with D tentatively TRBD2 (5 bases). Germline V lookup: CDR1 SSHAT, CDR2 FNYEAQ (reference sequence). The CDR3 has 13 residues. CDR3 region: CASSRTGTDTQYF. The CDR3 DNA reads TGTGCTAGCAGCCGGACGGGGACAGATACGCAGTATTTT.

The chain has TRBV7-3 and TRBJ1-1; weak D call: TRBD1 (5 bases). V was cut by 6 bases and J by 1 base, with 9 bases left in between. Germline CDR1 SGHTA, CDR2 FQGTGA. CDR3 length equals 13 residues. CDR3 in amino acids: CASRPTGNTEAFF. In nucleotides, the CDR3 is TGTGCCAGCAGACCTACAGGGAACACTGAAGCTTTCTTT.

This clone was detected only a few times. The rearrangement uses TRBV11-2 and TRBJ2-1; 9 nucleotides agree with TRBD2. The CDR3 has 15 residues. Germline assignment: CDR1 SGHAT and CDR2 FQNNGV. V trimming: 5 bases; J trimming: 12 bases; junction bases outside the gene matches: 14. Here the CDR3 reads CASSPVLAGLSGQFF. The CDR3 region has the DNA TGTGCCAGCAGCCCCGTACTAGCGGGCTTAAGTGGGCAGTTCTTC. Looking up the rest from reference TRBV11-2 and TRBJ2-1 gives the full variable domain: EAGVAQSPRYKIIEKRQSVAFWCNPISGHATLYWYQQILGQGPKLLIQFQNNGVVDDSQLPKDRFSAERLKGVDSTLKIQPAKLEDSAVYLCASSPVLAGLSGQFFGPGTRLTVL.

This sequence joins TRBV19 and TRBJ2-7; 8 bases line up with TRBD1. V lost 4 bases to trimming and J lost 3 bases; unmatched junction nucleotides: 8. CDR1 is LNHDA and CDR2 is SQIVND in the germline V gene (reference sequence). The CDR3 consists of 15 residues. The CDR3 DNA reads as TGTGCCAGTAGTAGCCCCGGACAGGGTAGCTACGAGCAGTACTTC. Amino acids: CASSSPGQGSYEQYF.

The chain employs TRBV10-2 and TRBJ2-1; 11 bases fit TRBD2. With 7 bases clipped from V and 8 bases from J, the junction kept 10 bases outside the gene matches. This CDR3 contains 15 residues. CDR1 and CDR2 (germline): WSHSY, SAAADI. CDR3 in amino acids: CASIVRLAGSDEQFF. The CDR3 DNA sequence: TGCGCCAGCATTGTGCGACTAGCGGGATCCGATGAGCAGTTCTTC.

This clone was seen more than once but under ten times. The chain has TRBV6-5 and TRBJ1-2; perhaps TRBD1 as D (5 bases). The germline V gene has CDR1 MNHEY and CDR2 SVGAGI. V lost 5 bases, J lost 4 bases, and 17 bases lay in between. This CDR3 is 15 amino acids long. CDR3 sequence (DNA): TGTGCCAGCAGTCCATCGGGGCTTGGTGGCTATGGCTACACCTTC. It is translated as CASSPSGLGGYGYTF.

This clone was seen a few times. This chain connects TRBV14 to TRBJ2-1; 8 bases line up with TRBD2. The CDR3 spans 17 residues. V trimming: 4 bases; J trimming: 6 bases; junction bases outside the gene matches: 14. CDR1 is SGHDN and CDR2 is FVKESK in the germline V gene. The CDR3 DNA sequence: TGTGCCAGCAGCCCACTGAGACTAGCGACAAGGGGCAATGAGCAGTTCTTC. It codes for CASSPLRLATRGNEQFF. The full variable domain, rest sourced from reference TRBV14 and TRBJ2-1, is EAGVTQFPSHSVIEKGQTVTLRCDPISGHDNLYWYRRVMGKEIKFLLHFVKESKQDESGMPNNRFLAERTGGTYSTLKVQPAELEDSGVYFCASSPLRLATRGNEQFFGPGTRLTVL.

This clone occurred a few times. The CDR3 bases are TGCAGCGTCGATGTTCTCAACTATGGCTACACCTTC. It encodes CSVDVLNYGYTF. The chain uses TRBV29-1 and TRBJ1-2; D uncertain. V was clipped by 6 bases and J by 2 bases, with 10 bases between them. Germline V gene sequence: CDR1 SQVTM, CDR2 ANQGSEA. The CDR3 spans 12 residues.

This clone turned up a few times. The CDR3 DNA follows: TGCAGCGCCCACAGAGGGTTTACTGAAAAACTGTTTTTT. It specifies CSAHRGFTEKLFF. V usage is TRBV29-1 and J usage is TRBJ1-4, with D uncertain. The CDR3 length is 13 residues. The V gene's germline CDR1 is SQVTM and CDR2 ANQGSEA. V lost 7 bases, J lost 7 bases, and 16 bases lay in between.

In this sample, this clone turned up a few times. The V and J genes are TRBV7-2 and TRBJ1-1, with D hard to call. CDR1 and CDR2 (germline): SGHTA, FQGNSA. V lost 5 bases and J 0 bases, leaving 13 bases between the germline ends. This CDR3 is 15 amino acids long. CDR3 region: CASSPGASLNTEAFF. The CDR3 nucleotides read TGTGCCAGCAGCCCAGGAGCCTCGTTGAACACTGAAGCTTTCTTT. Full variable domain (rest looked up from reference TRBV7-2 and TRBJ1-1): GAGVSQSPSNKVTEKGKDVELRCDPISGHTALYWYRQSLGQGLEFLIYFQGNSAPDKSGLPSDRFSAERTGGSVSTLTIQRTQQEDSAVYLCASSPGASLNTEAFFGQGTRLTVV.

This clone was counted once. The V and J genes are TRBV6-5 and TRBJ1-2; D unresolved. Germline lookup yields CDR1 MNHEY and CDR2 SVGAGI. This CDR3 spans 13 amino acids. Trimming stripped 7 bases from V and 6 bases from J, with 15 bases between. CDR3: CASNSPGAHGYTF. CDR3 in DNA: TGTGCCAGCAACAGCCCCGGTGCTCATGGCTACACCTTC.

Only a few counts were recorded for this clone. The gene calls are TRBV5-6 and TRBJ2-7, with 7 bases identical to TRBD2. The ends lost 2 bases at V and 3 bases at J; junction bases unmatched: 8. The germline CDR1 and CDR2 sequences are SGHDT and YYEEEE. The CDR3 spans 15 residues. This CDR3 reads CASSFGGREFYEQYF. CDR3 coding DNA: TGTGCCAGCAGCTTCGGTGGGAGGGAATTCTACGAGCAGTACTTC.

The chain is built from TRBV27 and TRBJ2-7; D not certain. V gave up 2 bases and J gave up 6 bases, with 5 bases separating them. This CDR3 has 11 amino acids. Per the germline V gene, CDR1 is MNHEY and CDR2 is SMNVEV (reference sequence). CDR3 in amino acids: CASSLRGEQYF. CDR3 sequence (DNA): TGTGCCAGCAGTTTACGCGGCGAGCAGTACTTC.

The chain couples TRBV6-5 to TRBJ2-4; the D is unclear. Trimming shortened V by 0 bases and J by 0 bases, and 9 bases separated the two germline ends. The CDR3 has 16 amino acids. Germline V gives CDR1 MNHEY, CDR2 SVGAGI. The DNA of the CDR3 is TGTGCCAGCAGTTACTCGGCCGTACTAGCCAAAAACATTCAGTACTTC. It codes for CASSYSAVLAKNIQYF.